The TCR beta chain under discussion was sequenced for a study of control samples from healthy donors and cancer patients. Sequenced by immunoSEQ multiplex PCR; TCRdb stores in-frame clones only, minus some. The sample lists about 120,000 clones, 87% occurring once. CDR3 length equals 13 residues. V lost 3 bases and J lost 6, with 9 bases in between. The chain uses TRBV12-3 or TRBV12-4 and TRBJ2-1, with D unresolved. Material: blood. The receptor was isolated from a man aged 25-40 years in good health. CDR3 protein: CASSFWQFNEQFF. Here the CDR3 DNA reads TGTGCCAGCAGTTTCTGGCAGTTCAATGAGCAGTTCTTC.